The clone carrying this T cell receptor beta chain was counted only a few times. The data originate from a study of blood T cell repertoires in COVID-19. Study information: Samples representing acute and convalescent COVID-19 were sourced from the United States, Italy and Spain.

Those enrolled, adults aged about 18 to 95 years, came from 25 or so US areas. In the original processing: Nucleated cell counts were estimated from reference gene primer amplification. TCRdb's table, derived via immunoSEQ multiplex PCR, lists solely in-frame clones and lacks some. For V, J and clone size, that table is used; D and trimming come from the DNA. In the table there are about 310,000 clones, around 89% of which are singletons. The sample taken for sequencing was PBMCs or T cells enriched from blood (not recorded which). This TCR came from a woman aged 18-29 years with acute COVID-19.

This CDR3 reads CASSESDSYNEQFF. As DNA, the CDR3 is TGCGCCAGCAGTGAGTCGGACTCTTACAATGAGCAGTTCTTC. The genes are TRBV10-1 and TRBJ2-1, with D perhaps TRBD2 (5 bases). Germline values: CDR1 WNHNN, CDR2 SYGVQD (reference sequence). The CDR3 runs 14 residues. V shed 0 bases and J shed 4 bases, with 7 bases lying between them.